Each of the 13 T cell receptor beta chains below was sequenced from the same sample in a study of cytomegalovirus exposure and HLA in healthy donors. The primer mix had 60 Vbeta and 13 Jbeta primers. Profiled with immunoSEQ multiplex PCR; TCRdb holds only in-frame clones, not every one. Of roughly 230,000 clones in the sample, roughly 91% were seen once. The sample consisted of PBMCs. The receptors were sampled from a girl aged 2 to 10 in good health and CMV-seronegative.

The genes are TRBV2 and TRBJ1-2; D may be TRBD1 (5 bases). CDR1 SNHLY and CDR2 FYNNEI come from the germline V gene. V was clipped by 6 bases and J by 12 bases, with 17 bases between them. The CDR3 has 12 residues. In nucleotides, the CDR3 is TGTGCCAGCAGGGGGACTGCTCTTTTTAACACCTTC. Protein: CASRGTALFNTF. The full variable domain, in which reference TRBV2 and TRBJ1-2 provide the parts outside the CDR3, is EPEVTQTPSHQVTQMGQEVILRCVPISNHLYFYWYRQILGQKVEFLVSFYNNEISEKSEIFDDQFSVERPDGSNFTLKIRSTKLEDSAMYFCASRGTALFNTFGSGTRLTVV.

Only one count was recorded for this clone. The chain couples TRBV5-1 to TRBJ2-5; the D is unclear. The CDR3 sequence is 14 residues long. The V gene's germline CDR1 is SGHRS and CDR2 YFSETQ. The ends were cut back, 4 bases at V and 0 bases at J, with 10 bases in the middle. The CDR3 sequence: CASSRDINQETQYF. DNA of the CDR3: TGCGCCAGCAGCAGAGACATAAACCAAGAGACCCAGTACTTC.

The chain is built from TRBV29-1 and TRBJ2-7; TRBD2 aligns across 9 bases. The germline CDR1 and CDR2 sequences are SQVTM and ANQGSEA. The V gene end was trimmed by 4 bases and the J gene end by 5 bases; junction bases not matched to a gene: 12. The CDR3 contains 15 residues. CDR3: CSVGDSGGTRDEQYF. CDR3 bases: TGCAGCGTTGGGGATAGCGGGGGTACCAGGGACGAGCAGTACTTC.

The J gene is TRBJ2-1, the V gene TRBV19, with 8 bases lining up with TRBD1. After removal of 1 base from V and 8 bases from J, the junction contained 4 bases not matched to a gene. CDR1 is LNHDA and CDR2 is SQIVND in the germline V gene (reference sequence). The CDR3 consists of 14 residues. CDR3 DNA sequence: TGTGCCAGTAGTATAGGGACAGGGTATCATGAGCAGTTCTTC. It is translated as CASSIGTGYHEQFF.

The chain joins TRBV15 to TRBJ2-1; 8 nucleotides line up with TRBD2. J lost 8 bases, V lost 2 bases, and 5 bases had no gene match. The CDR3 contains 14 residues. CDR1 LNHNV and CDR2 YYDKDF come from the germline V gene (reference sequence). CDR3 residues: CATSRHSGVDEQFF. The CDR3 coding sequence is TGTGCCACCAGCAGACATAGCGGGGTTGATGAGCAGTTCTTC.

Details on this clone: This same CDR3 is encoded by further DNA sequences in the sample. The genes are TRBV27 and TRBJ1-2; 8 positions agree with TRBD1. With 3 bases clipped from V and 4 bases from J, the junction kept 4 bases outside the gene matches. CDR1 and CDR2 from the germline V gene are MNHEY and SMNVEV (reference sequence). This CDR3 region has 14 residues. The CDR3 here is CASSLRQGSYGYTF. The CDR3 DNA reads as TGTGCCAGCAGTTTGCGACAGGGGTCCTATGGCTACACCTTC.

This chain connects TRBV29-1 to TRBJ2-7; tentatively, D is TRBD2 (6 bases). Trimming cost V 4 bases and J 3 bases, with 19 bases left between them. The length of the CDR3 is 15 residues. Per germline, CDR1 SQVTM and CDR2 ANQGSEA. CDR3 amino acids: CSVGVWDLGDYEQYF. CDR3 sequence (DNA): TGCAGCGTTGGGGTATGGGACTTAGGAGACTACGAGCAGTACTTC.

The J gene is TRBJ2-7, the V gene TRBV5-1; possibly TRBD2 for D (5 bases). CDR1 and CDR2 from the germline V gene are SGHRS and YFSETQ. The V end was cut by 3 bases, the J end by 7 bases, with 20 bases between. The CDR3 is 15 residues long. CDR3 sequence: CASSWAQLGEGEQYF. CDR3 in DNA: TGCGCCAGCAGCTGGGCACAACTGGGAGAAGGTGAGCAGTACTTC.

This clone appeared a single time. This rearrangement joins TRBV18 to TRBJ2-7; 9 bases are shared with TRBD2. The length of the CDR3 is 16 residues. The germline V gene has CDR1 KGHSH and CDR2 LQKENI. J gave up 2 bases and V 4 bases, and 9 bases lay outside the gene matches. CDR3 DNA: TGTGCCAGCTCACAACTCTTAGCGGGGGAGCCCTACGAGCAGTACTTC. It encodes CASSQLLAGEPYEQYF.

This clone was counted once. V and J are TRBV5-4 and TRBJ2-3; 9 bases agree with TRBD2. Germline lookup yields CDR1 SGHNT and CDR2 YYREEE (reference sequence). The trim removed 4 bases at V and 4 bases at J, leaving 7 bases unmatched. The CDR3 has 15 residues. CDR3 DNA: TGTGCCAGCAGCCGAAGCGGGGGGCGCTCAGATACGCAGTATTTT. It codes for CASSRSGGRSDTQYF.

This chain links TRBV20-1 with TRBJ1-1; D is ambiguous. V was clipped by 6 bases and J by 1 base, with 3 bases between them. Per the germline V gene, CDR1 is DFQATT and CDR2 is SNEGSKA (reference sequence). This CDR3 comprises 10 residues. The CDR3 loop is CSAQNTEAFF. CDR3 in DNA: TGCAGTGCCCAGAACACTGAAGCTTTCTTT.

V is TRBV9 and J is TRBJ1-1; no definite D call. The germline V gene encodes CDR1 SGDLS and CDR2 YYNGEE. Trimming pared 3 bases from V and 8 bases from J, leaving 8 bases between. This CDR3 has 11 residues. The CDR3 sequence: CASSEGEEAFF. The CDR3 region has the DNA TGTGCCAGCAGCGAGGGAGAGGAAGCTTTCTTT.

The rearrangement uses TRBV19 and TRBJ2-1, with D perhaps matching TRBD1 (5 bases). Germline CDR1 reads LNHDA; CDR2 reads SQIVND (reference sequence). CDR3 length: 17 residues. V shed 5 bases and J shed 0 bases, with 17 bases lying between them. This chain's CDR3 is CASSFLSTASSYNEQFF. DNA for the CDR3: TGTGCCAGTAGTTTCCTTTCGACAGCGAGCTCCTACAATGAGCAGTTCTTC.